The T cell receptor beta chain described here comes from a study of blood T cell repertoires in COVID-19. Study as a whole: Italy, Spain and the United States were the sources of the convalescent and acute COVID-19 samples. Nucleic acid was either cDNA or gDNA, and it came from T cells, B-cell-depleted T cells, or PBMCs.

Source study methods: Cell counts per sample came from amplifying reference gene primers. The table came from immunoSEQ multiplex PCR; TCRdb's copy has only in-frame clones and leaves some out. The DNA was the basis for D and trimming; V, J and clone size are from that table. The sample comprises approximately 180,000 clones, roughly 82% of which are singletons, and about 8.4% rests with the top ten. CDR3 length equals 13 residues. CDR1 is MNHEY and CDR2 is SVGAGI in the germline V gene. V shed 6 bases and J shed 6 bases, with 12 bases lying between them. This TCR was recovered from a woman between 70 and 85 years old with acute or convalescent COVID-19. This chain joins TRBV6-5 and TRBJ1-5, with unresolved D. Sample: peripheral blood. Here the CDR3 DNA reads TGTGCCAGCAGGTTACCTGGCTCTCAGCCCCAGCATTTT. It codes for CASRLPGSQPQHF.